These 29 T cell receptor beta chains came from one sample sequenced in a study of human T cells and chemical hapten exposure. TCRdb redid the calling of the RACE reads with MiXCR, one entry per CDR3 protein. This sample has about 42,000 distinct CDR3 sequences, with over 10% found just once. Time point denoted: pre-sensitization, week 0. Treatment meaning: therapeutic diphenylcyclopropenone sensitization with weekly scalp DPC. The source was whole blood, collected in connection with sensitization to the hapten diphenylcyclopropenone (DPC). These receptors were obtained from a woman between 25 and 40 years old with alopecia areata. Some clones in this sample may be carry-over from other donors' samples.

CDR3 coding DNA: TGTGCCAGCAGCTACCAAACTAACGTGGGACTAGCGGGAGACCAGTTCTTC. Protein product: CASSYQTNVGLAGDQFF. The chain combines TRBV7-8 with TRBJ2-1, with 14 positions matching TRBD2. V was clipped by 4 bases and J by 13 bases; unmatched bases: 15. CDR3 size: 17 residues. Germline V gives CDR1 SGHVS, CDR2 FQNEAQ.

This chain uses TRBV5-3 with TRBJ2-1; TRBD2 agrees at 10 bases. TRBV5-3 falls under the ORF class, with uncertain function. There are 17 residues in the CDR3. J was trimmed by 2 bases and V by 4 bases; bases with no gene match: 9. CDR3 region: CARSRPISGRPYNEQFF. The CDR3 DNA reads as TGTGCCAGAAGCAGACCGATTAGCGGGAGGCCCTACAATGAGCAGTTCTTC.

This clonotype was seen more than once but under ten times. The gene calls are TRBV7-6 and TRBJ2-7, with D possibly matching TRBD2 (5 bases). V lost 2 bases to trimming and J lost 2 bases, with 31 bases between them. The CDR3 loop spans 21 amino acids. The V gene's germline CDR1 is SGHVS and CDR2 FNYEAQ. The CDR3 bases are TGTGCCAGCAGCTTATGTTTCGGCGGTTATATGCAGGTCCCCGGGACCTACGAGCAGTACTTC. It yields the protein CASSLCFGGYMQVPGTYEQYF.

This clonotype was seen repeatedly, ten times or more. The genes are TRBV18 and TRBJ2-7; 9 bases agree with TRBD1. Germline V gene lookup returns CDR1 KGHSH and CDR2 LQKENI. The CDR3 totals 14 residues. V lost 5 bases to trimming and J lost 4 bases; unmatched junction nucleotides: 6. The CDR3 DNA reads as TGTGCCAGCTCAACCGGGACAGGGTCGTACGAGCAGTACTTC. It translates to CASSTGTGSYEQYF.

This clonotype has a count of ten or more. The chain joins TRBV9 to TRBJ2-3; 10 bases align to TRBD1. V lost 0 bases, J lost 6 bases, and 4 bases stayed unmatched. Germline loops: CDR1 SGDLS, CDR2 YYNGEE. The CDR3 spans 15 residues. CDR3 in amino acids: CASSVEGTGVDTQYF. The CDR3 DNA follows: TGTGCCAGCAGCGTAGAAGGGACAGGGGTGGATACGCAGTATTTT.

This clonotype was observed at least ten times. The rearrangement uses TRBV4-1 and TRBJ1-1; D is possibly TRBD1 (6 bases). The V gene lost 5 bases and the J gene lost 7 bases, with 20 bases spanning the gap. CDR1 and CDR2 (germline): MGHRA, YSYEKL. The CDR3 covers 15 residues. The CDR3: CASSSPGRGRDEAFF. The CDR3 nucleotides are TGCGCCAGCAGCTCCCCTGGTCGGGGGCGGGATGAAGCTTTCTTT.

This clonotype was observed at least ten times. The chain carries TRBV7-6 and TRBJ2-5; perhaps TRBD1 as D (5 bases). CDR3 length: 17 residues. Germline CDR1 reads SGHVS; CDR2 reads FNYEAQ. The V end was cut by 2 bases, the J end by 4 bases, with 20 bases between. For the CDR3, the DNA is TGTGCCAGCAGCTTAATCTGGGAAAGGGGCGGCCGAGAGACCCAGTACTTC. This encodes CASSLIWERGGRETQYF.

The V call is TRBV20-1, the J call TRBJ1-1, with 8 bases matching TRBD1. V gave up 3 bases and J gave up 8 bases; unmatched junction bases: 5. Germline CDR1 is DFQATT and CDR2 is SNEGSKA (reference sequence). This CDR3 is 12 amino acids long. CDR3 loop: CSASRGQGEAFF. DNA for the CDR3: TGCAGTGCTAGCAGGGGGCAGGGGGAAGCTTTCTTT.

V usage is TRBV13 and J usage is TRBJ2-1; D possibly corresponds to TRBD2 (6 bases). Germline-derived CDR1 and CDR2 are PRHDT and FYEKMQ (reference sequence). Trimming cost V 2 bases and J 0 bases, with 8 bases left between them. The CDR3 contains 15 residues. The CDR3 sequence is CASSLIGSSYNEQFF. Written as DNA, the CDR3 is TGTGCCAGCAGCTTAATCGGGAGCTCCTACAATGAGCAGTTCTTC.

The rearrangement joins TRBV29-1 to TRBJ2-5; 7 bases line up with TRBD2. V lost 3 bases and J lost 4; bases outside the gene matches: 5. CDR3 length: 13 amino acids. Germline assignment: CDR1 SQVTM and CDR2 ANQGSEA. The CDR3 nucleotides are TGCAGCGTTGATTCCGCGGGAGTAGAGACCCAGTACTTC. Its protein product is CSVDSAGVETQYF.

At least ten counts were recorded for this clonotype. This chain connects TRBV5-1 to TRBJ2-6, with 11 bases aligning to TRBD2. The junction had 9 bases not matched to a gene; V was cut back by 5 bases and J by 2 bases. The CDR3 runs 18 residues. Germline V gene lookup returns CDR1 SGHRS and CDR2 YFSETQ. The CDR3 nucleotides read TGCGCCAGCAGGGTAGCGGGAGGGGCCCACACTGGGGCCAACGTCCTGACTTTC. It yields the protein CASRVAGGAHTGANVLTF.

To note about this clonotype: A read error may explain this, as a much larger clone is one base away. V usage is TRBV12-3 or TRBV12-4 and J usage is TRBJ2-5, with 7 bases matching TRBD1. CDR3 size: 13 residues. The CDR3 sequence is CASSLGQGETRYF. DNA for the CDR3: TGTGCCAGCAGTTTAGGCCAGGGGGAGACCCGGTACTTC.

This clonotype has only a few counts. V gene TRBV9 combines with J gene TRBJ1-1; no definite D call. The germline CDR1 and CDR2 sequences are SGDLS and YYNGEE. Deletions cut 3 bases from V and 2 bases from J, with 11 bases between. The CDR3 sequence is 14 residues long. The CDR3 region is CASSAIPGNTEAFF. Here the CDR3 DNA reads TGTGCCAGCAGCGCCATCCCCGGTAACACTGAAGCTTTCTTT.

This clonotype has ten or more counts. The rearrangement uses TRBV7-3 and TRBJ2-2; no clear D. In germline, CDR1 is SGHTA, CDR2 FQGTGA. V lost 5 bases and J 0 bases, leaving 10 bases between the germline ends. This CDR3 has 15 amino acids. CDR3 coding DNA: TGTGCCAGCAGCACGTCAGGAGCGAACACCGGGGAGCTGTTTTTT. Protein product: CASSTSGANTGELFF.

The rearrangement uses TRBV6-5 and TRBJ2-1; 10 positions match TRBD1. The CDR3 spans 15 residues. J gave up 1 base and V 6 bases, and 3 bases lay outside the gene matches. Per germline, CDR1 MNHEY and CDR2 SVGAGI. This CDR3 is CASSLDRGSYNEQFF. In DNA form, the CDR3 reads TGTGCCAGCAGCTTGGACAGGGGGTCCTACAATGAGCAGTTCTTC.

This clonotype occurred many times. The chain recombines TRBV20-1 with TRBJ2-7; D gene uncertain. Germline values: CDR1 DFQATT, CDR2 SNEGSKA (reference sequence). This CDR3 contains 13 residues. The V end lost 3 bases, the J end lost 4 bases, and 13 bases lay between the germline ends. The DNA of the CDR3 is TGCAGTGCTAGGGGCGTTGATGGGTACGAGCAGTACTTC. It yields the protein CSARGVDGYEQYF.

This clonotype was counted many times. The chain carries TRBV5-1 and TRBJ2-2; possible D gene TRBD2, 6 bases. Germline assignment: CDR1 SGHRS and CDR2 YFSETQ. Trimming left V 1 base short and J 4 bases short, with 11 bases between. The CDR3 has 15 residues. Written as DNA, the CDR3 is TGCGCCAGCAGCTTGCTAGCGCCCAGCACCGGGGAGCTGTTTTTT. It is translated as CASSLLAPSTGELFF.

This clonotype was counted at least ten times. The chain employs TRBV29-1 and TRBJ2-3; D may be TRBD1 (5 bases). The length of the CDR3 is 13 residues. V lost 3 bases and J 1 base, leaving 8 bases between the germline ends. From germline, CDR1 is SQVTM and CDR2 ANQGSEA. CDR3 region: CSVESRGTDTQYF. In DNA form, the CDR3 reads TGCAGCGTTGAGTCCAGGGGCACAGATACGCAGTATTTT.

The gene calls are TRBV7-9 and TRBJ2-3; 9 bases map to TRBD2. Germline V CDR1 and CDR2: SEHNR, FQNEAQ (reference sequence). This CDR3 has 15 amino acids. With 4 bases clipped from V and 6 bases from J, the junction kept 8 bases outside the gene matches. Here the CDR3 reads CASSSVSGRKDTQYF. Written as DNA, the CDR3 is TGTGCCAGCAGCTCGGTGAGCGGGAGGAAGGATACGCAGTATTTT.

The V gene is TRBV7-9, the J gene TRBJ2-1; 7 nucleotides agree with TRBD1. The V and J ends lost 5 bases and 8 bases, in that order; junction bases with no gene match: 9. This CDR3 comprises 14 residues. Germline V gene lookup returns CDR1 SEHNR and CDR2 FQNEAQ (reference sequence). The CDR3 here is CASSPPGTVDEQFF. The CDR3 DNA reads as TGTGCCAGCAGCCCCCCCGGGACAGTCGATGAGCAGTTCTTC. The variable domain in full, completed from reference TRBV7-9 and TRBJ2-1, reads DTGVSQNPRHKITKRGQNVTFRCDPISEHNRLYWYRQTLGQGPEFLTYFQNEAQLEKSRLLSDRFSAERPKGSFSTLEIQRTEQGDSAMYLCASSPPGTVDEQFFGPGTRLTVL.

This clonotype was seen many times. J is TRBJ2-1 and V is TRBV4-3, with 9 positions matching TRBD1. The CDR3 extends over 16 amino acids. Germline CDR1 is LGHNA and CDR2 is YSLEER. Unmatched junction bases numbered 6, after V lost 0 bases and J lost 6 bases. In DNA form, the CDR3 reads TGCGCCAGCAGCCAAGATGAAGGGACAGGGTTCAATGAGCAGTTCTTC. Residues: CASSQDEGTGFNEQFF.

This clonotype has more than one count but fewer than ten. The chain couples TRBV6-5 to TRBJ2-7; TRBD2 agrees at 10 bases. Germline trimming cut 5 bases from V and 1 base from J; bases unmatched to any gene: 8. Germline CDR1 reads MNHEY; CDR2 reads SVGAGI. The CDR3 runs 16 residues. The CDR3 is CASSPRSGRPSYEQYF. The CDR3 DNA reads TGTGCCAGCAGTCCTCGTAGCGGGAGGCCATCCTACGAGCAGTACTTC.

This clonotype occurred a few times. This rearrangement joins TRBV29-1 to TRBJ2-3; TRBD2 is a possible D gene (5 bases). The V and J ends lost 6 bases and 7 bases respectively, with 23 bases between them. CDR3 length equals 15 residues. Germline CDR1 is SQVTM and CDR2 is ANQGSEA. For the CDR3, the DNA is TGCAGCGTGGAGGCGGACCACAGCAAAGCCTATACGCAGTATTTT. As protein: CSVEADHSKAYTQYF.

In this sample, this clonotype turned up many times. The rearrangement links TRBV2 to TRBJ1-2; TRBD1 might be the D (5 bases). The CDR3 covers 13 residues. Trimming took off 4 bases at V and 7 bases at J, with 13 bases between the two ends. Per the germline V gene, CDR1 is SNHLY and CDR2 is FYNNEI. The CDR3: CASSVNSGGGYTF. The CDR3 region has the DNA TGTGCCAGCAGTGTAAATAGCGGGGGTGGCTACACCTTC.

This chain links TRBV29-1 with TRBJ2-5, with TRBD1 as a possible D gene (5 bases). Germline V lookup: CDR1 SQVTM, CDR2 ANQGSEA. CDR3 length: 15 residues. The V end was cut by 4 bases, the J end by 0 bases, with 15 bases between. This chain's CDR3 is CSVGSPTGYQETQYF. CDR3 DNA sequence: TGCAGCGTTGGATCTCCAACAGGTTACCAAGAGACCCAGTACTTC.

This clonotype showed up many times. The chain employs TRBV28 and TRBJ2-7; 13 positions agree with TRBD2. In germline, CDR1 is MDHEN, CDR2 SYDVKM. This CDR3 comprises 14 residues. V shed 6 bases and J 7 bases; nucleotides not matched to a gene: 6. The DNA for the CDR3 is TGTGCCAGCAGACTGGGACTAGCGGGAAGGGAGCAGTACTTC. Translation: CASRLGLAGREQYF. Based on the CDR3 plus reference TRBV28 and TRBJ2-7, the full variable domain is DVKVTQSSRYLVKRTGEKVFLECVQDMDHENMFWYRQDPGLGLRLIYFSYDVKMKEKGDIPEGYSVSREKKERFSLILESASTNQTSMYLCASRLGLAGREQYFGPGTRLTVT.

This clonotype showed up just a few times. The V call is TRBV7-2, the J call TRBJ2-7; D is possibly TRBD1 (6 bases). The germline V gene has CDR1 SGHTA and CDR2 FQGNSA. V was shortened by 1 base and J by 1 base, with 20 bases between the two germline ends. The CDR3 is 18 residues long. The CDR3 spells CASSLGVVGTGISYEQYF. The CDR3 DNA reads as TGTGCCAGCAGCTTAGGGGTGGTCGGTACAGGGATTTCCTACGAGCAGTACTTC.

This clonotype showed up just a few times. The CDR3 spells CASRSKRAKNIQYF. The CDR3 DNA is TGTGCCAGCCGTTCTAAGAGGGCCAAAAACATTCAGTACTTC. The rearrangement uses TRBV28 and TRBJ2-4; no reliable D call. In germline, CDR1 is MDHEN, CDR2 SYDVKM. The V and J ends lost 8 bases and 1 base respectively, with 12 bases between them. There are 14 residues in the CDR3.

This clonotype appeared many times. The chain joins TRBV20-1 to TRBJ2-3; D not certain. Per the germline V gene, CDR1 is DFQATT and CDR2 is SNEGSKA (reference sequence). V was cut by 5 bases and J by 5 bases, with 11 bases left in between. The CDR3 totals 12 residues. The DNA for the CDR3 is TGCAGTGCTCTCTTCCGGGTAGATACGCAGTATTTT. This encodes CSALFRVDTQYF.